Listed below are T cell receptor beta chains from one sample, sequenced in a study of blood T cell repertoires in COVID-19. Sequencing used immunoSEQ multiplex PCR; TCRdb keeps in-frame clones, though not all of them. The sample lists approximately 450,000 clones, 75% to 90% occurring once. Sequencing was carried out using PBMCs or T cells enriched from blood (not recorded which). Source of these receptors: a young man who had recovered from COVID-19. Both conserved end residues are trimmed from each CDR3.

V gene: TRBV7-9; J gene: TRBJ2-7; CDR3 protein: ASSEEGGRSYEQY
V gene: TRBV10-2; J gene: TRBJ2-3; CDR3 protein: ASSEPSGSKGTQY
V gene: TRBV5-4; J gene: TRBJ1-6; CDR3 protein: ASSLDRGYSSPLH
V gene: TRBV5-1; J gene: TRBJ2-7; CDR3 protein: ASSLGVAGGTYEQY
V gene: TRBV5-1; J gene: TRBJ1-1; CDR3 protein: ASSLGHATNTEAF
V gene: TRBV19; J gene: TRBJ1-1; CDR3 protein: ASSGQGNTEAF
V gene: TRBV4-2; J gene: TRBJ2-7; CDR3 protein: ASSLQGVSYEQY
V gene: TRBV6-1; J gene: TRBJ2-1; CDR3 protein: ASSEGLANNEQF
V gene: TRBV5-1; J gene: TRBJ1-3; CDR3 protein: ASSTRGAGGNTIY
V gene: TRBV5-1; J gene: TRBJ2-7; CDR3 protein: ASSRRTVGGEQY
V gene: TRBV9; J gene: TRBJ2-2; CDR3 protein: ASRAPNTGELF
V gene: TRBV4-1; J gene: TRBJ1-1; CDR3 protein: ASSQVGGRTEAF
V gene: TRBV9; J gene: TRBJ2-5; CDR3 protein: ASSVNWTSGQETQY
V gene: TRBV6-6; J gene: TRBJ1-2; CDR3 protein: ASSYSRDRVLSGYT
V gene: TRBV19; J gene: TRBJ2-3; CDR3 protein: ASSRTSGRRADTQY
V gene: TRBV7-9; J gene: TRBJ2-2; CDR3 protein: ASWRDGTGGTGELF
V gene: TRBV12-3/TRBV12-4; J gene: TRBJ2-5; CDR3 protein: ASRTGLETQY
V gene: TRBV18; J gene: TRBJ1-5; CDR3 protein: ASSRTGEDQPQH
V gene: TRBV28; J gene: TRBJ2-3; CDR3 protein: ASSPPKREGHWEQY
V gene: TRBV18; J gene: TRBJ2-3; CDR3 protein: ASSLWTSGTGTDTQY
V gene: TRBV29-1; J gene: TRBJ2-7; CDR3 protein: SVLQNAGTYEQY
V gene: TRBV19; J gene: TRBJ2-7; CDR3 protein: ASSIPLASGEQY
V gene: TRBV6-4; J gene: TRBJ2-7; CDR3 protein: ASRATGTKTFGGVYEQY
V gene: TRBV19; J gene: TRBJ2-2; CDR3 protein: ASSISFVAGAGELF
V gene: TRBV5-4; J gene: TRBJ1-2; CDR3 protein: ASSWRGQRGYGYT
V gene: TRBV3-1/TRBV3-2; J gene: TRBJ1-1; CDR3 protein: ASSTPGAARGEAF
V gene: TRBV5-4; J gene: TRBJ2-2; CDR3 protein: ASSPYHATGELF
V gene: TRBV3-1/TRBV3-2; J gene: TRBJ2-7; CDR3 protein: ASSPAASVSYEQY
V gene: TRBV9; J gene: TRBJ2-1; CDR3 protein: ASSAYLNNEQF
V gene: TRBV10-3; J gene: TRBJ1-3; CDR3 protein: AINQGKGNTIY
V gene: TRBV18; J gene: TRBJ2-5; CDR3 protein: ASSPGTGQETQY
V gene: TRBV5-8; J gene: TRBJ1-5; CDR3 protein: ASSSWTGASNQPQH
V gene: TRBV15; J gene: TRBJ1-1; CDR3 protein: ATSREWDRVGNTEAF
V gene: TRBV6-4; J gene: TRBJ1-6; CDR3 protein: ASSEQGDSPLH
V gene: TRBV4-1; J gene: TRBJ2-7; CDR3 protein: ASSQSTSGSYEQY
V gene: TRBV15; J gene: TRBJ2-7; CDR3 protein: ATSREPRGNEQY
V gene: TRBV29-1; J gene: TRBJ1-2; CDR3 protein: SVEAGNYGYT
V gene: TRBV27; J gene: TRBJ2-7; CDR3 protein: ASSLSGQGASYEQY
V gene: TRBV30; J gene: TRBJ1-1; CDR3 protein: AWSRGMMNTEAF
V gene: TRBV19; J gene: TRBJ1-5; CDR3 protein: ASSKDRGRNQPQH
V gene: TRBV28; J gene: TRBJ1-2; CDR3 protein: ASSLGTGGIYGGYT
V gene: TRBV7-8; J gene: TRBJ1-2; CDR3 protein: ASSLTYEATNYGYT
V gene: TRBV5-5; J gene: TRBJ2-1; CDR3 protein: ASSLRGRHNEQF
V gene: TRBV12-5; J gene: TRBJ2-2; CDR3 protein: ASGLEGGRITGELF
V gene: TRBV11-2; J gene: TRBJ2-2; CDR3 protein: ASSRSGRITGELF
V gene: TRBV6-2/TRBV6-3; J gene: TRBJ2-3; CDR3 protein: ASSLPGTDTQY
V gene: TRBV5-1; J gene: TRBJ1-1; CDR3 protein: ASSYRGDTEAF
V gene: TRBV27; J gene: TRBJ1-2; CDR3 protein: ASSMTGVTNYGYT
V gene: TRBV2; J gene: TRBJ1-6; CDR3 protein: ASSIRDRDYPLH
V gene: TRBV5-1; J gene: TRBJ2-1; CDR3 protein: ASSLMLAGGNRF
V gene: TRBV5-1; J gene: TRBJ1-4; CDR3 protein: ASTVEGATNEKLF
V gene: TRBV5-6; J gene: TRBJ1-5; CDR3 protein: ASSLLTGSRNQPQH
V gene: TRBV7-2; J gene: TRBJ2-7; CDR3 protein: ASSLAASDSYEQY